Listed below are T cell receptor beta chains from one sample, sequenced in a study of shared clonotypes between healthy human individuals. The data were produced by immunoSEQ multiplex PCR, yet TCRdb's version contains in-frame clones alone and is incomplete. The sample has about 490,000 clones, 60% to 85% seen once. The source material was PBMCs. Receptors originate from a woman aged 40 to 49 in good health. Some clones in this sample may be carry-over from other donors' samples. Each CDR3 is given with its conserved first and last residue. The order of the fields is D gene, J gene, clone size, V gene, CDR3 DNA, CDR3 protein. A D gene is named only where the DNA matches it firmly. Clone size is not always given. Where it is, it says once, few, many or a class for expanded clones.

D gene: TRBD2
J gene: TRBJ2-1
clone size: NA
V gene: TRBV10-3
CDR3 DNA: TGTGCCATCAGCGTAGGGACTAGCGGGACGAGCAATGAGCAGTTCTTC
CDR3 protein: CAISVGTSGTSNEQFF

D gene: NA
J gene: TRBJ2-3
clone size: NA
V gene: TRBV15
CDR3 DNA: TGTGCCACCAGCAGCAGGCTAAGCACAGATACGCAGTATTTT
CDR3 protein: CATSSRLSTDTQYF

D gene: NA
J gene: TRBJ2-2
clone size: NA
V gene: TRBV7-8
CDR3 DNA: TGTGCCAGCAGCCCCGGGAACACCGGGGAGCTGTTTTTT
CDR3 protein: CASSPGNTGELFF

D gene: NA
J gene: TRBJ1-1
clone size: few
V gene: TRBV19
CDR3 DNA: TGTGCCAGTAGTGACAGGACGACTGATGAAGCTTTCTTT
CDR3 protein: CASSDRTTDEAFF

D gene: NA
J gene: TRBJ1-4
clone size: NA
V gene: TRBV5-1
CDR3 DNA: TGCGCCAGCAGCTTCGCGGGGGTCGCTAATGAAAAACTGTTTTTT
CDR3 protein: CASSFAGVANEKLFF

D gene: TRBD2
J gene: TRBJ2-7
clone size: NA
V gene: TRBV19
CDR3 DNA: TGTGCCAGTAGTGTAGCGGGAGGGCCCTACGAGCAGTACTTC
CDR3 protein: CASSVAGGPYEQYF

D gene: NA
J gene: TRBJ1-5
clone size: once
V gene: TRBV10-2
CDR3 DNA: TGCGCCACTCGGGGGGTAAGAAGCAATCAGCCCCAGCATTTT
CDR3 protein: CATRGVRSNQPQHF

D gene: NA
J gene: TRBJ2-1
clone size: NA
V gene: TRBV7-9
CDR3 DNA: TGTGCCAGCAGCTTAGGGCTACTAGATTCCTACAATGAGCAGTTCTTC
CDR3 protein: CASSLGLLDSYNEQFF

D gene: TRBD1
J gene: TRBJ1-5
clone size: NA
V gene: TRBV28
CDR3 DNA: TGTGCCAGCAGTTTTCGAAGGGGGCATCAGCCCCAGCATTTT
CDR3 protein: CASSFRRGHQPQHF

D gene: NA
J gene: TRBJ2-2
clone size: NA
V gene: TRBV5-1
CDR3 DNA: TGCGCCAGCAGCCCGGGACACCTTACGAACACCGGGGAGCTGTTTTTT
CDR3 protein: CASSPGHLTNTGELFF

D gene: NA
J gene: TRBJ1-1
clone size: NA
V gene: TRBV9
CDR3 DNA: TGTGCCAGCAGCGTAGAGGTTTATGGGACTGAAGCTTTCTTT
CDR3 protein: CASSVEVYGTEAFF

D gene: TRBD1
J gene: TRBJ1-1
clone size: NA
V gene: TRBV29-1
CDR3 DNA: TGCAGCGCAGTCTCGACAGGGTTGAACACTGAAGCTTTCTTT
CDR3 protein: CSAVSTGLNTEAFF

D gene: NA
J gene: TRBJ2-7
clone size: once
V gene: TRBV11-2
CDR3 DNA: TGTGCCAGCAGCTTAGAGGAGGATGCCTACGAGCAGTACTTC
CDR3 protein: CASSLEEDAYEQYF

D gene: TRBD1
J gene: TRBJ2-7
clone size: many
V gene: TRBV19
CDR3 DNA: TGTGCCAGTAGTATAGCATCAGGGGGCGCGGGCGAGCAGTACTTC
CDR3 protein: CASSIASGGAGEQYF

D gene: TRBD2
J gene: TRBJ2-7
clone size: NA
V gene: TRBV10-1
CDR3 DNA: TGCGCCAGCAGCGAAACTAGCGCCCCCTACGAGCAGTACTTC
CDR3 protein: CASSETSAPYEQYF

D gene: NA
J gene: TRBJ2-7
clone size: few
V gene: TRBV7-9
CDR3 DNA: TGTGCCAGCAGCCTTGGGACGGCCAGATCCTACGAGCAGTACTTC
CDR3 protein: CASSLGTARSYEQYF

D gene: TRBD1
J gene: TRBJ1-2
clone size: NA
V gene: TRBV27
CDR3 DNA: TGTGCCAGCAGTTTGCAACACACCGGGACAGGCTATGGCTACACCTTC
CDR3 protein: CASSLQHTGTGYGYTF

D gene: NA
J gene: TRBJ2-7
clone size: NA
V gene: TRBV5-3
CDR3 DNA: TGTGCCAGAAGCTGTCCCACGAGACGGTCCGAGCAGTACTTC
CDR3 protein: CARSCPTRRSEQYF

D gene: NA
J gene: TRBJ2-1
clone size: many
V gene: TRBV5-6
CDR3 DNA: TGTGCCAGCAGCTTGCGAGCGACATACAATGAGCAGTTCTTC
CDR3 protein: CASSLRATYNEQFF

D gene: NA
J gene: TRBJ1-2
clone size: once
V gene: TRBV5-8
CDR3 DNA: TGTGCCAGCAGCTCGACAGCTAACTATGGCTACACCTTC
CDR3 protein: CASSSTANYGYTF

D gene: NA
J gene: TRBJ1-1
clone size: few
V gene: TRBV29-1
CDR3 DNA: TGCAGCGTTGATGAGGGGTTTACTGAAGCTTTCTTT
CDR3 protein: CSVDEGFTEAFF

D gene: TRBD1
J gene: TRBJ2-1
clone size: NA
V gene: TRBV29-1
CDR3 DNA: TGCAGCGGACAGGGTCTACCCGATGAGCAGTTCTTC
CDR3 protein: CSGQGLPDEQFF

D gene: TRBD2
J gene: TRBJ2-1
clone size: few
V gene: TRBV2
CDR3 DNA: TGTGCCAGCAGTCGACTAGCGGGTTACAATGAGCAGTTCTTC
CDR3 protein: CASSRLAGYNEQFF

D gene: NA
J gene: TRBJ1-1
clone size: once
V gene: TRBV28
CDR3 DNA: TGTGCCAGCAGACTGGACGTGAACACTGAAGCTTTCTTT
CDR3 protein: CASRLDVNTEAFF

D gene: TRBD1
J gene: TRBJ1-2
clone size: NA
V gene: TRBV6-1
CDR3 DNA: TGTGCCAGCAGTGAACAGGGGGACTATGGCTACACCTTC
CDR3 protein: CASSEQGDYGYTF

D gene: TRBD1
J gene: TRBJ2-7
clone size: NA
V gene: TRBV5-6
CDR3 DNA: TGTGCCAGCAGCTTGGGACAGGGGGTTTACTACGAGCAGTACTTC
CDR3 protein: CASSLGQGVYYEQYF

D gene: NA
J gene: TRBJ2-2
clone size: few
V gene: TRBV11-3
CDR3 DNA: TGTGCCAGCAGCTTGAGAAGAGACACCGGGGAGCTGTTTTTT
CDR3 protein: CASSLRRDTGELFF

D gene: TRBD2
J gene: TRBJ2-2
clone size: NA
V gene: TRBV5-4
CDR3 DNA: TGTGCCAGCAGCTTGTGGGGAGCGGGAATCACCGGGGAGCTGTTTTTT
CDR3 protein: CASSLWGAGITGELFF

D gene: NA
J gene: TRBJ2-2
clone size: NA
V gene: TRBV9
CDR3 DNA: TGTGCCAGCAGCGCCTCGGGACTCCTCTCGAACACCGGGGAGCTGTTTTTT
CDR3 protein: CASSASGLLSNTGELFF

D gene: NA
J gene: TRBJ2-7
clone size: many
V gene: TRBV10-3
CDR3 DNA: TGTGCCATCAGGGGGGAGGCAGGGGAAAACCACGAGCAGTACTTC
CDR3 protein: CAIRGEAGENHEQYF

D gene: TRBD1
J gene: TRBJ2-7
clone size: NA
V gene: TRBV27
CDR3 DNA: TGTGCCAGCAGTTTATCCCCCGGACAGGTCGAGCAGTACTTC
CDR3 protein: CASSLSPGQVEQYF

D gene: NA
J gene: TRBJ2-5
clone size: NA
V gene: TRBV7-9
CDR3 DNA: TGTGCCAGCAGCCGCATACCCCAGCGGGCGGGGACCCAGTACTTC
CDR3 protein: CASSRIPQRAGTQYF

D gene: TRBD2
J gene: TRBJ2-7
clone size: NA
V gene: TRBV18
CDR3 DNA: TGTGCCAGCTCACCTAGCGGGGGCGCCTACGAGCAGTACTTC
CDR3 protein: CASSPSGGAYEQYF

D gene: NA
J gene: TRBJ2-1
clone size: few
V gene: TRBV18
CDR3 DNA: TGTGCCAGCTCACCGGGGCAGGCCTCCTACAATGAGCAGTTCTTC
CDR3 protein: CASSPGQASYNEQFF

D gene: NA
J gene: TRBJ2-7
clone size: NA
V gene: TRBV30
CDR3 DNA: TGTGCCTGGAGTGTAGGAGGGGCCCGCGCCTACGAGCAGTACTTC
CDR3 protein: CAWSVGGARAYEQYF

D gene: TRBD2
J gene: TRBJ2-7
clone size: NA
V gene: TRBV4-2
CDR3 DNA: TGTGCCAGCAGCCAAGAAGCGCTAGCGGACTCCTACGAGCAGTACTTC
CDR3 protein: CASSQEALADSYEQYF

D gene: TRBD2
J gene: TRBJ2-3
clone size: NA
V gene: TRBV7-6
CDR3 DNA: TGTGCCAGCAGCTTTAAGCGGGAGTGGACAGATACGCAGTATTTT
CDR3 protein: CASSFKREWTDTQYF

D gene: TRBD1
J gene: TRBJ1-1
clone size: NA
V gene: TRBV6-5
CDR3 DNA: TGTGCCAGCAGACCGGGGACAGACAACACTGAAGCTTTCTTT
CDR3 protein: CASRPGTDNTEAFF

D gene: NA
J gene: TRBJ2-5
clone size: NA
V gene: TRBV28
CDR3 DNA: TGTGCCAGCAGTATGGCAGGACAAGAGACCCAGTACTTC
CDR3 protein: CASSMAGQETQYF

D gene: NA
J gene: TRBJ1-1
clone size: NA
V gene: TRBV5-1
CDR3 DNA: TGCGCCAGCAGCTTCGTGGACAGCACTGAAGCTTTCTTT
CDR3 protein: CASSFVDSTEAFF